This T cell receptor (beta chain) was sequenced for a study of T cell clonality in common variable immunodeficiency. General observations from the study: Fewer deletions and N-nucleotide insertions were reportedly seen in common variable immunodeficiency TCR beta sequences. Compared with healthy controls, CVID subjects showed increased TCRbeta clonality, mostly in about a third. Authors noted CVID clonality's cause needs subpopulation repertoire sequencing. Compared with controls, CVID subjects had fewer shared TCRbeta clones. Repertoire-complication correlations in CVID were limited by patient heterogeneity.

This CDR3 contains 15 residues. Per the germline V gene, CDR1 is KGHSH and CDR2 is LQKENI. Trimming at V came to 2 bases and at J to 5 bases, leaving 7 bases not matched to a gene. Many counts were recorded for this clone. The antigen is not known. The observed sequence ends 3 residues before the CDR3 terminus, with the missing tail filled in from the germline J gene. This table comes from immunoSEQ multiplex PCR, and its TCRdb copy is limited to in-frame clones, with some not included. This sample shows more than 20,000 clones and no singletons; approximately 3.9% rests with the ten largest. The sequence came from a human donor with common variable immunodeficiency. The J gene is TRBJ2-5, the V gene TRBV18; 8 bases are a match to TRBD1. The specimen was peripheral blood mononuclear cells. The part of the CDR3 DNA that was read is TGTGCCAGCTCACCAAACGCAGGGGGCGTGGAGACC. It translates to CASSPNAGGVET. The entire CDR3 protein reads CASSPNAGGVETQYF.